The subject of this entry is one T cell receptor beta chain. These data originate in a study of cytomegalovirus exposure and HLA in healthy donors. About the research overall: An early release of data contained about 85 million unique TCRs, which came from HLA-typed donors.

With V trimmed by 4 bases and J by 5 bases, 1 base remained unmatched. The CDR3 loop spans 13 amino acids. Germline CDR1 reads GTSNPN; CDR2 reads SVGIG (reference sequence). PCR employed 60 Vbeta and 13 Jbeta primers. Assay: immunoSEQ multiplex PCR; the TCRdb copy retains only in-frame clones and omits some. Of over 50,000 clones listed, around 75% are singletons. Participants comprised healthy donors of bone marrow. The receptor's source is a man aged 45-65 years in good health and CMV-seropositive. This chain connects TRBV30 to TRBJ1-4, with 10 bases matching TRBD1. Sequenced sample: PBMCs. The CDR3 spells CAWTGQGNEKLFF. CDR3 nucleotides: TGTGCCTGGACGGGACAGGGGAATGAAAAACTGTTTTTT.